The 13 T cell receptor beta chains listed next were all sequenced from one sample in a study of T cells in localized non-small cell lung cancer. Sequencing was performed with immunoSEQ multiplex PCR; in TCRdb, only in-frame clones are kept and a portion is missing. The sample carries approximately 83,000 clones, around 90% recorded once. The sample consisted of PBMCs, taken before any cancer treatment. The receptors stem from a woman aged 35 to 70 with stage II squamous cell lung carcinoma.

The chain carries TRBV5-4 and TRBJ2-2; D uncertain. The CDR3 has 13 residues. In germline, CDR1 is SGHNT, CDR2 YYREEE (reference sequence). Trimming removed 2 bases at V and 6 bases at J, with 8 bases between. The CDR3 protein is CASSFEGSGELFF. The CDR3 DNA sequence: TGTGCCAGCAGCTTTGAAGGGTCCGGGGAGCTGTTTTTT.

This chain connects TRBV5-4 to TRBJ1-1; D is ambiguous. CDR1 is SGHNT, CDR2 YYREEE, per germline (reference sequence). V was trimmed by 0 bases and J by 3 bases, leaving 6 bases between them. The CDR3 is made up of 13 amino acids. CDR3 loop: CASSLVDHTEAFF. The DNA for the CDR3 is TGTGCCAGCAGCTTGGTGGACCACACTGAAGCTTTCTTT.

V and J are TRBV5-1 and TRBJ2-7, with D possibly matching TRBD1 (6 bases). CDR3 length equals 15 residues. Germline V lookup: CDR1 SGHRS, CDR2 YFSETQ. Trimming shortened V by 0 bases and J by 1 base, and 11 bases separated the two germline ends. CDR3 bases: TGCGCCAGCAGCTTGGGAAAAGACAGGTCCTACGAGCAGTACTTC. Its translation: CASSLGKDRSYEQYF.

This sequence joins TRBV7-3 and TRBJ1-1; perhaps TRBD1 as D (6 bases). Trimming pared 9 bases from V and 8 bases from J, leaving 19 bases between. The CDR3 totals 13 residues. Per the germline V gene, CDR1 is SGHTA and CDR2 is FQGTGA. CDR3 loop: CASLGQGLAEAFF. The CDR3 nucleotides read TGTGCCAGTCTGGGGCAGGGGCTGGCCGAAGCTTTCTTT.

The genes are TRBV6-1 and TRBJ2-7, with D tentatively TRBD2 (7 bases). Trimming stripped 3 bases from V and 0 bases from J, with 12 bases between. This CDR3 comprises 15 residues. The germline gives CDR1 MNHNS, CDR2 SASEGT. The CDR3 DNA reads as TGTGCCAGCAGTGAGGGGGGGCCTGGCTCCTACGAGCAGTACTTC. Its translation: CASSEGGPGSYEQYF.

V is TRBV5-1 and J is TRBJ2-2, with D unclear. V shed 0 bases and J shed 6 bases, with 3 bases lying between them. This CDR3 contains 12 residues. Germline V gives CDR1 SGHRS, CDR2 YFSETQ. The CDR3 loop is CASSLVAGELFF. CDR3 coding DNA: TGCGCCAGCAGCTTGGTGGCCGGGGAGCTGTTTTTT.

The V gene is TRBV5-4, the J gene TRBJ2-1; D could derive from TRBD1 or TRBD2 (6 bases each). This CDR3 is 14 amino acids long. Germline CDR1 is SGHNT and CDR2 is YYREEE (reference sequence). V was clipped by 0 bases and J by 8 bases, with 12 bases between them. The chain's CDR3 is CASSLGGALYEQFF. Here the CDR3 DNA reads TGTGCCAGCAGCTTGGGGGGGGCCTTGTATGAGCAGTTCTTC.

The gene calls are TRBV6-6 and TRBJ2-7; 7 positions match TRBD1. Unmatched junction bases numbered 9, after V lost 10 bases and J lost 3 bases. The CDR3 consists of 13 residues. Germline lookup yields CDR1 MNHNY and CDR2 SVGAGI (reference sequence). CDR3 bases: TGTGCCACTGCACAGGGGCCCTTCTACGAGCAGTACTTC. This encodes CATAQGPFYEQYF.

The CDR3 protein is CASSPYSTDTQYF. The CDR3 region has the DNA TGTGCCAGCAGTCCATATAGCACAGATACGCAGTATTTT. The J gene is TRBJ2-3, the V gene TRBV27; D is unresolved. Per the germline V gene, CDR1 is MNHEY and CDR2 is SMNVEV (reference sequence). The CDR3 is 13 residues long. Trimming removed 5 bases from V and 0 bases from J, with 6 bases in between.

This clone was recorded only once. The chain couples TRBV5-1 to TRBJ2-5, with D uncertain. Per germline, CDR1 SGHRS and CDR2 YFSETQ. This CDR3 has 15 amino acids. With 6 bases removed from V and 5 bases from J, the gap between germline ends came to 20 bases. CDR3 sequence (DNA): TGCGCCAGCACCCTGTCGGCGGCGATAAAGGAGACCCAGTACTTC. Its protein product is CASTLSAAIKETQYF.

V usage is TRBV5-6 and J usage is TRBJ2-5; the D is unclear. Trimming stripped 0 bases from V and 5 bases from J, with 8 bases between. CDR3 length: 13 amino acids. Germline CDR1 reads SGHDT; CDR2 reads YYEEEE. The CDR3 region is CASSLGGRETQYF. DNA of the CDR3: TGTGCCAGCAGCTTGGGGGGAAGGGAGACCCAGTACTTC.

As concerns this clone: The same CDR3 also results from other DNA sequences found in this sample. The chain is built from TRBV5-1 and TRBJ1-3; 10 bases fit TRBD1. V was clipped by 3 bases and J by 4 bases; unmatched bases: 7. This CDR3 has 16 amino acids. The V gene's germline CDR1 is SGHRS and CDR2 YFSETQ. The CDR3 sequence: CASSWDRDRGGNTIYF. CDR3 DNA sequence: TGCGCCAGCAGCTGGGACCGGGACAGGGGAGGAAACACCATATATTTT.

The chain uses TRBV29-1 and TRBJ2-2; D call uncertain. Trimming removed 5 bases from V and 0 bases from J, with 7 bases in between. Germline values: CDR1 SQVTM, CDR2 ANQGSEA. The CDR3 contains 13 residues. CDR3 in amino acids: CSVKTANTGELFF. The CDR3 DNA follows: TGCAGCGTTAAAACAGCGAACACCGGGGAGCTGTTTTTT.